A selection of T cell receptor beta chains follows, all from one sample in a study of blood T cell repertoires in COVID-19. TCRdb's copy holds only in-frame clones and misses some; the assay was immunoSEQ multiplex PCR. The sample includes nearly 300,000 clones, 84% of them seen just once. Material: peripheral blood. All receptors derive from a human donor with COVID-19, enrolled during active disease. The donor label of this sample is uncertain. The CDR3 runs from the conserved cysteine through the conserved F or W. A D gene is named only where the DNA matches it firmly. Some rows mark clone size as missing; the rest say once, few, many or name a class of expanded clone.

V	D	size	J	DNA	CDR3
TRBV7-9	NA	NA	TRBJ1-2	TGTGCCAGCAGCTTAGCGTCTAGTGGGGGCGGCTACACCTTC	CASSLASSGGGYTF
TRBV29-1	NA	NA	TRBJ2-6	TGCAGCGGTAGATCGACCCGCGGAAGGTCTGGGGCCAACGTCCTGACTTTC	CSGRSTRGRSGANVLTF
TRBV4-1	TRBD1	NA	TRBJ1-2	TGCGCCAGCAGCCAAGTGAAGGAGGGGGCCGGATATGGCTACACCTTC	CASSQVKEGAGYGYTF
TRBV24-1	NA	NA	TRBJ1-2	TGTGCCACCAGTGATTTAGATCCTCGGGTCAGAGGCTGGAAAGACTATGGCTACACCTTC	CATSDLDPRVRGWKDYGYTF
TRBV5-6	NA	NA	TRBJ1-3	TGTGCCAGCAGCTTGTTTCAGGGCCTCACTGGAAACACCATATATTTT	CASSLFQGLTGNTIYF
TRBV6-6	NA	NA	TRBJ1-5	TGTGCCAGCAAGGCGGCCCCTCATGGTCAGCCCCAGCATTTT	CASKAAPHGQPQHF
TRBV5-1	TRBD1	NA	TRBJ2-7	TGCGCCAGCAGCTCTGAGTACAGGGGCGAGCAGTACTTC	CASSSEYRGEQYF
TRBV27	NA	many	TRBJ2-2	TGTGCCAGCAGTAAACCGACAGGTAGAACGAACACCGGGGAGCTGTTTTTT	CASSKPTGRTNTGELFF
TRBV5-6	NA	NA	TRBJ2-7	TGTGCCAGCAGCTTGGCCTCGGGGGACGAGCAGTACTTC	CASSLASGDEQYF
TRBV19	NA	NA	TRBJ2-1	TGTGCCAGTAGTATTGGGACTCATACCTACAATGAGCAGTTCTTC	CASSIGTHTYNEQFF
TRBV30	TRBD1	NA	TRBJ1-6	TGTGCCTGGCACAAGGGACAGGTGGGATCACCCCTCCACTTT	CAWHKGQVGSPLHF
TRBV6-5	NA	NA	TRBJ1-1	TGTGCCAGCGGGCGGGGAGCGGACACTGAAGCTTTCTTT	CASGRGADTEAFF
TRBV14	TRBD2	NA	TRBJ2-2	TGTGCCAGCAGCCCTTTTGCGGGAGAGAACACCGGGGAGCTGTTTTTT	CASSPFAGENTGELFF
TRBV9	NA	NA	TRBJ1-2	TGTGCCAGCAGCCCGAGGACAAAGAATGATGGCTACACCTTC	CASSPRTKNDGYTF
TRBV10-1	NA	few	TRBJ1-2	TGCGCCAGCAGTGAGCCGACGGACAATCATTGCAGCACCTTC	CASSEPTDNHCSTF
TRBV9	TRBD2	NA	TRBJ2-7	TGTGCCAGCAGCGTAGGTAGCGGGAGCTCCTACGAGCAGTACTTC	CASSVGSGSSYEQYF
TRBV6-5	TRBD2	NA	TRBJ2-3	TGTGCCAGCGGGGGCGGGAGGGCCGGCACAGATACGCAGTATTTT	CASGGGRAGTDTQYF
TRBV11-3	TRBD2	NA	TRBJ2-1	TGTGCCAGCAGCTTAGATTCTAGCGGCTCCTACAATGAGCAGTTCTTC	CASSLDSSGSYNEQFF
TRBV9	TRBD2	NA	TRBJ2-1	TGTGCCAGCAGCGGGCTAGCGGACCCCTACAATGAGCAGTTCTTC	CASSGLADPYNEQFF
TRBV3-1/TRBV3-2	NA	once	TRBJ1-5	TGTGCCAGCAGCCAAGGGTCAGGATATCAGCCCCAGCATTTT	CASSQGSGYQPQHF
TRBV15	TRBD1	NA	TRBJ1-5	TGTGCCACCAGCACAGGGACAGGAGGAAATCAGCCCCAGCATTTT	CATSTGTGGNQPQHF
TRBV28	TRBD1	NA	TRBJ1-1	TGTGCCAGCAGTGTGACAGGGGCCAACACTGAAGCTTTCTTT	CASSVTGANTEAFF
TRBV19	NA	NA	TRBJ1-2	TGTGCCAGTAGTATAAACAGGGAACGGTCGCGGGGCTACACCTTC	CASSINRERSRGYTF
TRBV19	NA	few	TRBJ1-5	TGTGCCAGTAGTCCCGGGACACATAGCAATCAGCCCCAGCATTTT	CASSPGTHSNQPQHF
TRBV30	TRBD1	NA	TRBJ1-4	TGTGCCTGGAGTGATCGGGACAGGGGGGGTGAAAAACTGTTTTTT	CAWSDRDRGGEKLFF
TRBV19	TRBD1	NA	TRBJ1-5	TGTGCCAGTAGTATGAGCCGGGACAGGACTTTTCAGCCCCAGCATTTT	CASSMSRDRTFQPQHF
TRBV6-2/TRBV6-3	TRBD1	NA	TRBJ2-7	TGTGCCAGCAGCTTGACAGGGGGCTTCGCCTACGAGCAGTACTTC	CASSLTGGFAYEQYF
TRBV9	TRBD1	NA	TRBJ1-6	TGTGCCAGCAGCGTCTTCCGGGACAGCTTTAATTCACCCCTCCACTTT	CASSVFRDSFNSPLHF
TRBV6-2/TRBV6-3	TRBD2	once	TRBJ2-3	TGTGCCAGCAGTTACAGGTTCGCTAGCGGGAGGGAAGATACGCAGTATTTT	CASSYRFASGREDTQYF
TRBV5-1	NA	NA	TRBJ1-1	TGCGCCAGCACCCTTGGAGGGGTCGGCGGCACCCGTATGAACACTGAAGCTTTCTTT	CASTLGGVGGTRMNTEAFF
TRBV30	TRBD1	NA	TRBJ1-6	TGTGCCTGGCAGGGGGTGGGGAGCTCCTATAATTCACCCCTCCACTTT	CAWQGVGSSYNSPLHF
TRBV6-1	NA	NA	TRBJ2-7	TGTGCCAGCAGTGAAGCCCAGGGGGGTAGTTACTTC	CASSEAQGGSYF
TRBV9	TRBD2	NA	TRBJ2-1	TGTGCCAGCAGCTTCAATGACCAGCGGGGGAGCACATACAATGAGCAGTTCTTC	CASSFNDQRGSTYNEQFF
TRBV6-5	NA	once	TRBJ1-1	TGTGCCAGCATCCCTTCAGGGGAAATGGCTTTCTTT	CASIPSGEMAFF
TRBV7-3	NA	few	TRBJ1-1	TGTGCCAGCAGCTTAGAGTTAGGGGCTGAAGCTTTCTTT	CASSLELGAEAFF
TRBV6-8	NA	NA	TRBJ1-5	TGTGCCACCCTTTATCAGCCCCAGCATTTT	CATLYQPQHF
TRBV28	TRBD1	NA	TRBJ1-4	TGTGCCAGCAGTCCTACGACAGGGAGTAATGAAAAACTGTTTTTT	CASSPTTGSNEKLFF
TRBV5-1	TRBD1	NA	TRBJ2-5	TGCGCCAGCAATAAGGACAGGACCGAAGAGACCCAGTACTTC	CASNKDRTEETQYF
TRBV28	NA	NA	TRBJ2-3	TGTGCCAGCAGTTTTCTTAGCGTTACGCAGTATTTT	CASSFLSVTQYF
TRBV5-4	NA	NA	TRBJ1-6	TGTGCCAGCGCCCCGGGTTCACCCTATAATTCACCCCTCCACTTT	CASAPGSPYNSPLHF